The sequence of this T cell receptor (beta chain) was determined in a study of T cells in Graves' hyperthyroidism and ophthalmopathy. Researchers amplified the TCR beta CDR3 regions from RNA transcripts. The HTBI primer set drove a first-round RT-PCR of the TCR CDR3. Each CDR3 protein gets one entry after TCRdb re-called the multiplex PCR reads with MiXCR. The sample has approximately 400,000 distinct CDR3 sequences, approximately 25% seen once. The germline V gene encodes CDR1 GTSNPN and CDR2 SVGIG (reference sequence). The V end was cut by 0 bases, the J end by 2 bases, with 12 bases between. The CDR3 extends over 15 amino acids. No ophthalmopathy progression within 18 months constituted stable Graves' hyperthyroidism. Those with hyperthyroidism were 18 to 65 years old, newly diagnosed, and ill for under 2 months. There are many counts of this clonotype.

The chain links TRBV30 to TRBJ2-3; weak D call: TRBD2 (5 bases). Sequenced sample: blood. The receptor was derived from a man between 50 and 59 years old with Graves' hyperthyroidism. The CDR3 DNA sequence: TGTGCCTGGAGTGTAGGGCTAGCCTCCACAGATACGCAGTATTTT. Amino acids: CAWSVGLASTDTQYF. The full variable domain, rest sourced from reference TRBV30 and TRBJ2-3, is SQTIHQWPATLVQPVGSPLSLECTVEGTSNPNLYWYRQAAGRGLQLLFYSVGIGQISSEVPQNLSASRPQDRQFILSSKKLLLSDSGFYLCAWSVGLASTDTQYFGPGTRLTVL.